This T cell receptor (beta chain) appears in the sequencing data of a study of vaccination effects on CD4 cells after COVID-19. CD4+ T cell isolation took place after nine to eleven days of culture. Using immunoSEQ multiplex PCR, the repertoire was profiled, and TCRdb retains in-frame clones only, with some absent. The table includes 40,000 or so clones, more than 75% detected once. The germline V and J ends were trimmed by 5 bases and 0 bases, with 7 bases remaining between them. The CDR3 has 14 amino acids. Germline CDR1 and CDR2: SGHTA and FQGTGA. Only a few counts were recorded for this clone. As yet, its antigen is unknown.

This sequence was found in a human donor who received a COVID-19 vaccine. The sample here was CD4+ T cells from PBMCs cultured without peptide, taken before COVID-19 vaccination. The chain joins TRBV7-3 to TRBJ1-4; D possibly corresponds to TRBD1 (5 bases). CDR3 protein: CASSRGTTNEKLFF. The CDR3 nucleotides read TGTGCCAGCAGCAGGGGAACAACTAATGAAAAACTGTTTTTT.